This T cell receptor beta chain was sequenced in a study of cytomegalovirus exposure and HLA in healthy donors. General study results and limits: Sequencing depth roughly uniform across donors was assumed in presence/absence analyses. Reported findings show TCR beta sequences accurately forecast HLA-A and HLA-B alleles in most subjects.

This clone is a singleton in its sample. Antigen: not known. Trimming left V 6 bases short and J 8 bases short, with 20 bases between. Germline values: CDR1 LNHNV, CDR2 YYDKDF (reference sequence). The CDR3 has 15 residues. In the PCR, 60 Vbeta and 13 Jbeta primers were used. The data were produced by immunoSEQ multiplex PCR, yet TCRdb's version contains in-frame clones alone and is incomplete. The sample carries about 150,000 clones, under 85% recorded once. The sequenced sample consisted of PBMCs. The chain links TRBV15 to TRBJ2-1; a possible D gene is TRBD2 (5 bases). The clonotype comes from a woman in her thirties or forties in good health and CMV-seropositive. The CDR3 is CATSPGPARVDEQFF. The CDR3 DNA sequence: TGTGCCACCAGTCCGGGCCCAGCGAGGGTTGATGAGCAGTTCTTC.